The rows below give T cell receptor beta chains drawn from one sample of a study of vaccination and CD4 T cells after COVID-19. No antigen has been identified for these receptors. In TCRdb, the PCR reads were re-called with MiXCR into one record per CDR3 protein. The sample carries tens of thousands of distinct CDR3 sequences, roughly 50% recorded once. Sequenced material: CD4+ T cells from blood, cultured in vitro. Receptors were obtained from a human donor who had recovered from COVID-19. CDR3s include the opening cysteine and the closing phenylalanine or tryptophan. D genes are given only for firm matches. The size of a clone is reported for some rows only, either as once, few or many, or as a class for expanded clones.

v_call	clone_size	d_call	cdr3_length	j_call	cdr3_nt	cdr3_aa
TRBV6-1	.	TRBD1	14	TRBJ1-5	TGTGCCAGCAGCTCCGGACAGGGAAATCAGCCCCAGCATTTT	CASSSGQGNQPQHF
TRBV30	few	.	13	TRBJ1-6	TGTGCCTGGAGTCAGGTTGGGCCTTCACCCCTCCACTTT	CAWSQVGPSPLHF
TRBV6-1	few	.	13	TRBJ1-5	TGTGCCAGCAGAAGAGCAGGGGATCAGCCCCAGCATTTT	CASRRAGDQPQHF
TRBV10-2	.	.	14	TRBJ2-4	TGCGCCAGCAGTAAAGCCCAGGCGGCAAACATTCAGTACTTC	CASSKAQAANIQYF
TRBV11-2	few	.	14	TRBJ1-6	TGTGCCAGCAGCTTAGACGGTCCGAATTCACCCCTCCACTTT	CASSLDGPNSPLHF
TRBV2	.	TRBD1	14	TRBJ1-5	TGTGCCAGCAGGGTGACAGGGTTTAATCAGCCCCAGCATTTT	CASRVTGFNQPQHF
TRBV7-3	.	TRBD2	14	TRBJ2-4	TGTGCCAGCAGCCCGGGAGGGTTCGGGGACATTCAGTACTTC	CASSPGGFGDIQYF
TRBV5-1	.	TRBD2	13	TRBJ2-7	TGCGCCAGCAGCGACAGCGGGGACTACGAGCAGTACTTC	CASSDSGDYEQYF
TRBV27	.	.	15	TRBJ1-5	TGTGCCAGCGCCTCCTCGGGACTTAGCAATCAGCCCCAGCATTTT	CASASSGLSNQPQHF
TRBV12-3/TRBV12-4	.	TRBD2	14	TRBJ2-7	TGTGCCAGCCGCAGCGGGAGGGCCTCTCTCGAGCAGTACTTC	CASRSGRASLEQYF
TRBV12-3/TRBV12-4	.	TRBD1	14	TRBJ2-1	TGTGCCAACAGTTTTCGGGACAGGGGGAATGAGCAGTTCTTC	CANSFRDRGNEQFF
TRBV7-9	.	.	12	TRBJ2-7	TGTGCCAGCAGCACCGCCATTTACGAGCAGTACTTC	CASSTAIYEQYF
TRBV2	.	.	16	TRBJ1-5	TGTGCCAGCAGGGCCTCCAGGGGCACGGGCAATCAGCCCCAGCATTTT	CASRASRGTGNQPQHF
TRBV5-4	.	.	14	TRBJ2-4	TGTGCCAGCAGCTTGAGAGGGGGCAAAAACATTCAGTACTTC	CASSLRGGKNIQYF
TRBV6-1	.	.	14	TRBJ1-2	TGTGCCAGCAGAGATGGACAGACTAACTATGGCTACACCTTC	CASRDGQTNYGYTF
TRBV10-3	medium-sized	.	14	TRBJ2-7	TGTGCCATCAGTGATAATCTGGTACCCTACGAGCAGTACTTC	CAISDNLVPYEQYF
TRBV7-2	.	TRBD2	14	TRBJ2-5	TGTGCCAGCAGCCCGGTTAGCGGGAGAGAGACCCAGTACTTC	CASSPVSGRETQYF
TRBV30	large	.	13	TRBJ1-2	TGCCGAACCCCCAGGGAACGTCCCTATGGCTACACCTTC	CRTPRERPYGYTF
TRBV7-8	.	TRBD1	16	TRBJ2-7	TGTGCCAGCAGCTCCTTGCCGGGACAGGGGTTTTCCGAGCAGTACTTC	CASSSLPGQGFSEQYF
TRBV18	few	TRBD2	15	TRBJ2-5	TGTGCCAGCTCACGAGGACTAGCGGGAGAAGAGACCCAGTACTTC	CASSRGLAGEETQYF
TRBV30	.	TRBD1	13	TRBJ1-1	TGTGCCTGGGGGGGACAGACGAACACTGAAGCTTTCTTT	CAWGGQTNTEAFF
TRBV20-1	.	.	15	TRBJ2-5	TGCAGTGCCCTCAGGCCGACCGACCTCGGGGAGACCCAGTACTTC	CSALRPTDLGETQYF
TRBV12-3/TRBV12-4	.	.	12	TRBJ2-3	TGTGCCAGCACCCTACCACTGGATACGCAGTATTTT	CASTLPLDTQYF
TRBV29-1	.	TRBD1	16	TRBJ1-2	TGCAGCGTTCCCCGGAGGGGGCAGGATTCATCTTATGGCTACACCTTC	CSVPRRGQDSSYGYTF
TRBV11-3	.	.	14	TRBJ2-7	TGTGCCAGCAGCTTAGAGTCAGCAGGGATCGAGCAGTACTTC	CASSLESAGIEQYF
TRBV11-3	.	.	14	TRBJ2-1	TGTGCCAGCAGCCCCCAGGGCGGGCGGGATGAGCAGTTCTTC	CASSPQGGRDEQFF
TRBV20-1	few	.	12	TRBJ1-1	TGCAGTGGTCCCCGGGGCCTCACTGAAGCTTTCTTT	CSGPRGLTEAFF
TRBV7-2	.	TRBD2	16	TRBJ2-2	TGTGCCAGCAGCTTACTAGCGGACAAGAACACCGGGGAGCTGTTTTTT	CASSLLADKNTGELFF
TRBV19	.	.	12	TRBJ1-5	TGTGCCAGTAGTATAGGCAATCAGCCCCAGCATTTT	CASSIGNQPQHF
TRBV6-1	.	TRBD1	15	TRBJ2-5	TGTGCCAGCAGTCAGGGGGCCCTCTACCAAGAGACCCAGTACTTC	CASSQGALYQETQYF
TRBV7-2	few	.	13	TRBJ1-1	TGTGCCAGCAGCTTACAGGTGGACACTGAAGCTTTCTTT	CASSLQVDTEAFF
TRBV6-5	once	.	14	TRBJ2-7	TGTGCCAGCAGTTACATCTCAGGAGCCTACGAGCAGTACTTC	CASSYISGAYEQYF
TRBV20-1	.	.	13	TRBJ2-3	TGCAGTGCTAGACCTGAATACACAGATACGCAGTATTTT	CSARPEYTDTQYF
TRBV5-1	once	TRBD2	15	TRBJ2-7	TGCGCCAGCAGCGCCGGACTAGCGGGAACGAGCGAGCAGTACTTC	CASSAGLAGTSEQYF
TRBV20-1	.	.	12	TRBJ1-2	TGCAGTGCTAGGGGGCAGGCTTATGGCTACACCTTC	CSARGQAYGYTF
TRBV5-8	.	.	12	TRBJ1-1	TGTGCCAGCAGCTGGGGGACGAATGTAGCTTTCTTT	CASSWGTNVAFF
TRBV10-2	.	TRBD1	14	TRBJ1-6	TGCGCCAGCACTCCGACAGGGAGAAATTCACCCCTCCACTTT	CASTPTGRNSPLHF
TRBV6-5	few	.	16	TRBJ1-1	TGTGCCAGCAGTCCCTCGAGGGGACAAAGGATTACTGAAGCTTTCTTT	CASSPSRGQRITEAFF
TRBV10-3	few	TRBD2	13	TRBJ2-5	TGTGCCATCGGGGGACTAGCGGGAGAGACCCAGTACTTC	CAIGGLAGETQYF
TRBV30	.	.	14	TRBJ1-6	TGTGCCTTACGGGGGCTGGGGGGTAGTTCACCCCTCCACTTT	CALRGLGGSSPLHF
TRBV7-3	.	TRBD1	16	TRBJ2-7	TGTGCCAGCAGCCCTCAAGGTGGGACAGGGCCCTACGAGCAGTACTTC	CASSPQGGTGPYEQYF
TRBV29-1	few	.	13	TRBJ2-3	TGCAGCGTTGAGAGGGTAGTAGCAGATACGCAGTATTTT	CSVERVVADTQYF
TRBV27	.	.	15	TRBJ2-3	TGTGCCACCAGGATCGTAGGGCTCTCCACAGATACGCAGTATTTT	CATRIVGLSTDTQYF
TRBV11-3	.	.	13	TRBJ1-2	TGTGCCAGCAGCTTAGATCCCTGGAAGGGGGAGACCTTC	CASSLDPWKGETF
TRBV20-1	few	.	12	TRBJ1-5	TGCAGTGCTAGAAATAGCAATCAGCCCCAGCATTTT	CSARNSNQPQHF
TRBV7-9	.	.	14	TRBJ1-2	TGTGCCAGCAGCTTAGTATTGAATCCGGATGGCTACACCTTC	CASSLVLNPDGYTF
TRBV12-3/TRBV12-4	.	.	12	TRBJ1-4	TGTGCCAGCAATCCTCTAGCGGGGCGGTACTTTTTT	CASNPLAGRYFF
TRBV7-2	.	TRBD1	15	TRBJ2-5	TGTGCCAGCAGATCCGGGACAGGGGGCCGAGAGACCCAGTACTTC	CASRSGTGGRETQYF
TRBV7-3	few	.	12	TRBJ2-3	TGTGCCAGCAGCCCTGGGGGAGATACGCAGTATTTT	CASSPGGDTQYF
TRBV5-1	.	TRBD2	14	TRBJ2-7	TGCGCCAGCAGCTTTGGAGGGAGGGACTACGAGCAGTACTTC	CASSFGGRDYEQYF
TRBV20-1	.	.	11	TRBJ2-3	TGCAGTGCATTCTCTTACGATACGCAGTATTTT	CSAFSYDTQYF
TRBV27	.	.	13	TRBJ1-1	TGTGCCAGCTGGGGGAGCTTGAACACTGAAGCTTTCTTT	CASWGSLNTEAFF
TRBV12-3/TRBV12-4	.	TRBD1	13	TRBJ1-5	TGTGCCAGCCGGACAGGGAGCAATCAGCCCCAGCATTTT	CASRTGSNQPQHF
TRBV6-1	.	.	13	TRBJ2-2	TGTGCCAGCAACGATCGGAACACCGGGGAGCTGTTTTTT	CASNDRNTGELFF